The next 24 T cell receptor beta chains were all read from a single sample in a study of blood T cells in healthy people across ages. The second PCR ran roughly 6 to 11 cycles with a sample-barcoded 5' primer and J-beta primers. From the 5' RACE reads, TCRdb called clonotypes with MiXCR, one entry per CDR3 protein. The sample yields roughly 1,700,000 distinct CDR3 sequences, 28% seen once. What was sequenced was blood. Every receptor here comes from a woman in her 30s in good health.

The V and J genes are TRBV6-5 and TRBJ1-3; D call uncertain. CDR3 length: 18 residues. Germline V gives CDR1 MNHEY, CDR2 SVGAGI. Trimming shortened V by 0 bases and J by 0 bases, and 15 bases separated the two germline ends. The DNA for the CDR3 is TGTGCCAGCAGTTACTCAGGACCTCCCTGGGACTCTGGAAACACCATATATTTT. It codes for CASSYSGPPWDSGNTIYF.

CDR3 amino acids: CASSFSGTATDTQYF. CDR3 bases: TGCGCCAGCAGCTTTTCCGGGACGGCTACAGATACGCAGTATTTT. The rearrangement uses TRBV5-1 and TRBJ2-3, with D tentatively TRBD1 or TRBD2 (5 bases each). The CDR3 has 15 residues. V was pared by 2 bases and J by 3 bases, with 13 bases between. The V gene's germline CDR1 is SGHRS and CDR2 YFSETQ.

The chain joins TRBV20-1 to TRBJ2-7; TRBD1 matches at 9 bases. The V gene end was trimmed by 5 bases and the J gene end by 6 bases; junction bases not matched to a gene: 8. The CDR3 length is 13 residues. Germline V gene sequence: CDR1 DFQATT, CDR2 SNEGSKA (reference sequence). CDR3 sequence: CSAAGTGMGEQYF. The CDR3 DNA is TGCAGTGCTGCTGGGACAGGGATGGGCGAGCAGTACTTC.

This clonotype was recorded many times. This chain uses TRBV7-2 with TRBJ2-3; TRBD2 aligns across 8 bases. In germline, CDR1 is SGHTA, CDR2 FQGNSA. CDR3 length: 17 amino acids. Germline trimming cut 1 base from V and 0 bases from J; bases unmatched to any gene: 6. CDR3 loop: CASSLDGGGQSTDTQYF. CDR3 in DNA: TGTGCCAGCAGCTTAGATGGCGGGGGGCAAAGCACAGATACGCAGTATTTT. The full variable domain, its missing parts supplied by reference TRBV7-2 and TRBJ2-3, is GAGVSQSPSNKVTEKGKDVELRCDPISGHTALYWYRQSLGQGLEFLIYFQGNSAPDKSGLPSDRFSAERTGGSVSTLTIQRTQQEDSAVYLCASSLDGGGQSTDTQYFGPGTRLTVL.

As regards this clonotype: This may be a read error: a much more frequent sequence differs by one nucleotide. The DNA of the CDR3 is TGCAGTGCTGGACAGCGGGGGCTTAGCTACGAGCAGTACTTC. Its protein is CSAGQRGLSYEQYF. The rearrangement uses TRBV20-1 and TRBJ2-7; 8 bases are shared with TRBD2. Germline V gene lookup returns CDR1 DFQATT and CDR2 SNEGSKA (reference sequence). The CDR3 extends over 14 amino acids. With V trimmed by 5 bases and J by 3 bases, 9 bases remained unmatched.

In its sample, this clonotype was seen many times. CDR3 in DNA: TGCAGCGTTCGGACGACGAGGGGGTTCTTC. Translated, it gives CSVRTTRGFF. The V call is TRBV29-1, the J call TRBJ2-1; D may correspond to TRBD1 or TRBD2 (5 bases each). CDR1 SQVTM and CDR2 ANQGSEA come from the germline V gene. The CDR3 covers 10 residues. Trimming cost V 5 bases and J 15 bases, with 14 bases left between them.

This clonotype occurred a few times. This sequence joins TRBV6-2 or TRBV6-3 and TRBJ2-1, with D perhaps TRBD2 (5 bases). Germline CDR1 is MNHEY and CDR2 is SVGEGT. V was trimmed by 7 bases and J by 7 bases, leaving 20 bases between them. The CDR3 covers 15 residues. The CDR3 spells CASTYARGRNNEQFF. Written as DNA, the CDR3 is TGTGCCAGCACCTATGCTCGGGGTAGGAATAATGAGCAGTTCTTC.

This clonotype was seen many times. The rearrangement links TRBV7-9 to TRBJ2-7, with TRBD2 matching 7 bases. Germline CDR1 is SEHNR and CDR2 is FQNEAQ (reference sequence). V shed 5 bases and J 3 bases; nucleotides not matched to a gene: 4. CDR3 length: 13 residues. The CDR3 is CASSATSIYEQYF. The CDR3 bases are TGTGCCAGCAGCGCGACTAGCATCTACGAGCAGTACTTC.

In its sample, this clonotype was seen a few times. The genes are TRBV19 and TRBJ1-5; D uncertain. The CDR3 extends over 16 amino acids. Trimming shortened V by 4 bases and J by 2 bases, and 15 bases separated the two germline ends. The V gene's germline CDR1 is LNHDA and CDR2 SQIVND (reference sequence). The CDR3 region is CASSRGLVRGNQPQHF. CDR3 nucleotides: TGTGCCAGTAGTAGAGGGTTGGTCCGGGGCAATCAGCCCCAGCATTTT.

This rearrangement joins TRBV20-1 to TRBJ1-2, with D perhaps TRBD1 (5 bases). Germline lookup yields CDR1 DFQATT and CDR2 SNEGSKA (reference sequence). CDR3 length equals 12 residues. V lost 5 bases and J lost 7, with 14 bases in between. CDR3 residues: CSAANRGCGYTF. The CDR3 nucleotides are TGCAGTGCTGCTAATAGGGGCTGTGGCTACACCTTC.

This clonotype was recorded many times. The chain couples TRBV7-9 to TRBJ1-2; possibly TRBD1 for D (6 bases). The germline V gene encodes CDR1 SEHNR and CDR2 FQNEAQ (reference sequence). The V and J ends lost 9 bases and 7 bases respectively, with 18 bases between them. CDR3 size: 13 residues. The CDR3 loop reads CASPSGATSGYTF. In nucleotides, the CDR3 is TGTGCCAGTCCCTCAGGGGCGACTTCTGGCTACACCTTC.

The chain couples TRBV7-2 to TRBJ2-5; unclear D gene. The germline V and J ends were trimmed by 5 bases and 4 bases, with 14 bases remaining between them. Germline V CDR1 and CDR2: SGHTA, FQGNSA. The CDR3 totals 14 residues. The CDR3 loop reads CASSVVEHPETQYF. The DNA of the CDR3 is TGTGCCAGCAGCGTGGTGGAGCACCCAGAGACCCAGTACTTC.

About this clonotype: This may be a read error: a much more frequent sequence differs by one nucleotide. The V call is TRBV4-1, the J call TRBJ2-7; TRBD2 might be the D (5 bases). Germline CDR1 MGHRA, CDR2 YSYEKL. The CDR3 length is 13 residues. CDR3 residues: CAGSLSFGLEQYF. CDR3 sequence (DNA): TGCGCCGGCAGCCTTTCATTTGGACTCGAGCAGTACTTC.

The chain links TRBV18 to TRBJ2-5; D is ambiguous. V was shortened by 0 bases and J by 11 bases, with 16 bases between the two germline ends. The CDR3 has 14 residues. CDR1 and CDR2 (germline): KGHSH, LQKENI. DNA of the CDR3: TGTGCCAGCTCACCACCTCCCGGAACAGATACGCAGTACTTC. It encodes CASSPPPGTDTQYF.

The genes are TRBV2 and TRBJ2-2; D might be TRBD2 (5 bases). The CDR3 is 12 residues long. V gave up 5 bases and J gave up 7 bases, with 8 bases separating them. Germline lookup yields CDR1 SNHLY and CDR2 FYNNEI. The CDR3 sequence is CASSPTSGELFF. The CDR3, as DNA: TGTGCCAGCAGTCCCACTAGCGGGGAGCTGTTTTTT.

The chain uses TRBV12-3 or TRBV12-4 and TRBJ1-2; D is unresolved. Trimming removed 6 bases from V and 9 bases from J, with 14 bases in between. This CDR3 comprises 12 residues. The CDR3 region is CASSFPDDRYTF. The CDR3 region has the DNA TGTGCCAGCAGCTTTCCGGATGATCGCTACACCTTC.

This clonotype has only a few counts. A read error may produce the germline difference seen at one junction end. The chain has TRBV6-1 and TRBJ2-5, with unresolved D. Germline CDR1 reads MNHNS; CDR2 reads SASEGT. The CDR3 sequence is 12 residues long. CDR3 sequence (DNA): TGTGCCAGCGGCCCCCACCAGGAGACCCAGTACTTC. Amino acid sequence: CASGPHQETQYF.

The rearrangement uses TRBV28 and TRBJ2-5, with D possibly matching TRBD1 (7 bases). The CDR3 has 13 amino acids. V was shortened by 8 bases and J by 5 bases, with 15 bases between the two germline ends. Germline lookup yields CDR1 MDHEN and CDR2 SYDVKM. CDR3 in DNA: TGTGCCAGCCGGATGACAGGGAGGGAGACCCAGTACTTC. The encoded protein is CASRMTGRETQYF.

This clonotype was counted a few times. The chain couples TRBV29-1 to TRBJ2-1; tentatively, D is TRBD1 or TRBD2 (5 bases each). The DNA end is a closer match to TRBJ2-7, so the J assignment may be wrong. This CDR3 spans 17 amino acids. CDR1 is SQVTM and CDR2 is ANQGSEA in the germline V gene. The CDR3 nucleotides are TGCAGCGTTGAGTCCGGGACCGAGCTCATCTCCTACAATGAGCAGTACTTC. Protein sequence: CSVESGTELISYNEQYF.

The chain combines TRBV6-4 with TRBJ1-6; unclear D gene. The CDR3 has 14 residues. Germline loops: CDR1 MRHNA, CDR2 SNTAGT. V lost 4 bases and J 10 bases, leaving 14 bases between the germline ends. CDR3 sequence: CASSAQNDGSPLHF. The DNA for the CDR3 is TGTGCCAGCAGTGCCCAAAATGACGGATCACCCCTCCACTTT.

This clonotype was seen a few times. V and J are TRBV28 and TRBJ2-5; TRBD1 matches at 7 bases. CDR1 MDHEN and CDR2 SYDVKM come from the germline V gene. The length of the CDR3 is 15 residues. V trimming: 6 bases; J trimming: 5 bases; junction bases outside the gene matches: 12. CDR3 in amino acids: CASRGQQEPRETQYF. In nucleotides, the CDR3 is TGTGCCAGCAGGGGACAGCAGGAGCCAAGGGAGACCCAGTACTTC.

This chain uses TRBV7-9 with TRBJ2-3, with D perhaps TRBD1 (5 bases). Trimming shortened V by 5 bases and J by 4 bases, and 13 bases separated the two germline ends. This CDR3 is built from 14 residues. CDR1 is SEHNR and CDR2 is FQNEAQ in the germline V gene (reference sequence). The CDR3 reads CASSPAGIPDTQYF. The DNA of the CDR3 is TGTGCCAGCAGCCCAGCAGGGATACCAGATACGCAGTATTTT.

CDR3 coding DNA: TGCAGTGCTAGGGCTGCAAGCGGGGGGATAGGAAATGAGCAGTTCTTC. Protein: CSARAASGGIGNEQFF. This rearrangement joins TRBV20-1 to TRBJ2-1, with TRBD2 identical over 9 bases. J lost 7 bases, V lost 3 bases, and 13 bases had no gene match. The length of the CDR3 is 16 residues. CDR1 DFQATT and CDR2 SNEGSKA come from the germline V gene (reference sequence).

The rearrangement joins TRBV7-2 to TRBJ2-1, with 9 bases fitting TRBD2. Germline-derived CDR1 and CDR2 are SGHTA and FQGNSA. Trimming removed 3 bases from V and 13 bases from J; junction bases left unmatched: 13. The CDR3 covers 15 residues. DNA for the CDR3: TGTGCCAGCAGCTTTAGCGGGAGAGGCTCAGAGACCCAGTTCTTC. Translated, it gives CASSFSGRGSETQFF.